The entry that follows covers one T cell receptor beta chain sequence. V was clipped by 0 bases and J by 1 base, with 12 bases between them. The length of the CDR3 is 16 residues. The germline V gene encodes CDR1 SGHVS and CDR2 FNYEAQ. The record originates from a study of blood T cells in healthy people across ages. For the second PCR, which ran for 7 to 11 cycles, a sample-barcoded 5' primer and a J-beta primer mix were used. TCRdb called the 5' RACE reads again in MiXCR, with one record for every CDR3 protein. In the table there are hundreds of thousands of distinct CDR3 sequences, around 43% of which are singletons.

This rearrangement joins TRBV7-6 to TRBJ2-5; D is perhaps TRBD2 (6 bases). Sequencing used blood. The receptor comes from a man at least 80 years old in good health. This CDR3 is CASSLAGGAPQETQYF. The CDR3 DNA reads as TGTGCCAGCAGCTTAGCGGGCGGGGCTCCCCAAGAGACCCAGTACTTC.